Following are 20 T cell receptor beta chains from one sample sequenced in a study of CD8+ T cells in alopecia areata. RNA was isolated and reverse transcribed to cDNA, the sequencing template. Sequencing was performed with immunoSEQ multiplex PCR; in TCRdb, only in-frame clones are kept and a portion is missing. Sampling found over 100,000 clones, none seen once. The source material was lesional skin. These receptors all stem from a C3H/HeJ mouse with alopecia areata. The strain's MHC type: H2-k.

This clone occurred a few times. The protein recorded in TCRdb does not match the translated DNA at residue 12; the protein presented here comes from translating the DNA. Here the gene names and germline are mouse. The read terminates 3 residues before the CDR3 end, so the remaining end is supplied by the germline J gene. The V call is TRBV5, the J call TRBJ1-6, with a tentative D call TRBD1 (6 bases). TRBJ1-6 is annotated as an ORF whose role is uncertain. There are 15 residues in the CDR3. V was shortened by 0 bases and J by 6 bases, with 9 bases between the two germline ends. Germline V lookup: CDR1 LGHNA, CDR2 YNLKQL (reference sequence). Partial CDR3 DNA: TGTGCCAGCAGCCAAGATTACAGGGTTAATTCGCCC. Its protein product is CASSQDYRVNSP. The whole CDR3 protein is CASSQDYRVNSPLYF.

Concerning this clone itself: Translating the DNA gives a protein that differs from the TCRdb entry at residue 11; the protein shown here is that DNA translation. Gene names are mouse gene names. Read sequence stops 3 residues before the CDR3 end, and the germline J gene provides the missing end. The J gene is TRBJ1-3, the V gene TRBV13-3; TRBD1 matches at 12 bases. The CDR3 length is 14 residues. CDR1 is NNHDY, CDR2 SYVADS, per germline. The CDR3 loop reads CASSGGTGGMALYF. The part of the CDR3 DNA that was read is TGTGCCAGCAGTGGGGGGACAGGGGGCATGGCG.

This clone was counted a few times. All gene names here are mouse names. The read halts 4 residues ahead of the CDR3 end, with the missing end drawn from the germline J gene. The rearrangement links TRBV1 to TRBJ2-1, with D unclear. Germline CDR1 NSQYPW, CDR2 LRSPGD (reference sequence). V was shortened by 1 base and J by 0 bases, with 7 bases between the two germline ends. The CDR3 loop spans 15 amino acids. This CDR3 is CTCSAARFNYAEQFF. The covered CDR3 bases are TGCACCTGCAGTGCAGCCAGATTTAACTATGCT.

This clone was seen a handful of times. Genes here carry mouse names. The CDR3 goes on 4 residues after the read ends, and that part is filled in from the germline J gene. The genes are TRBV13-3 and TRBJ2-1; D not certain. CDR3 length: 14 amino acids. Germline loops: CDR1 NNHDY, CDR2 SYVADS. V lost 6 bases to trimming and J lost 0 bases, with 10 bases between them. CDR3 DNA (partial): TGTGCCAGCACCAAACACCCTAACTATGCT. It translates to CASTKHPNYA. The complete CDR3 protein is CASTKHPNYAEQFF.

As for this clone: The gene names here belong to mouse. Coverage ceases 4 residues before the CDR3 finishes, and the germline J gene fills in the end. This chain joins TRBV13-3 and TRBJ1-4; no definite D call. The V end lost 3 bases, the J end lost 0 bases, and 9 bases lay between the germline ends. This CDR3 spans 15 amino acids. In germline, CDR1 is NNHDY, CDR2 SYVADS. The CDR3 DNA, read in part, is TGTGCCAGCAGTGGACACACTTTTTCCAACGAA. Translated: CASSGHTFSNE. From start to end, the CDR3 is CASSGHTFSNERLFF.

This clone was picked up many times. Gene and germline names: mouse. Incomplete CDR3 DNA: TGTGCCAGCAGTGATAGCAGGGGAGGAGAC. Amino acids: CASSDSRGGD. The whole CDR3 sequence reads CASSDSRGGDTQYF. The chain couples TRBV13-3 to TRBJ2-5; D perhaps matches TRBD1 (6 bases). The read falls 4 residues short of the CDR3 end, and the missing part is taken from the germline J gene. CDR1 and CDR2 (germline): NNHDY, SYVADS. This CDR3 is built from 14 residues.

On this clone: Genes and germline are mouse. The CDR3 extends 4 residues past the end of the read, so its final part is completed from the germline J gene. The J gene is TRBJ1-4, the V gene TRBV19, with D perhaps TRBD1 (6 bases). The CDR3 covers 16 residues. Germline V gene sequence: CDR1 FNHDT, CDR2 SITEND (reference sequence). V shed 4 bases and J shed 2 bases, with 15 bases lying between them. CDR3 DNA (partial): TGTGCCAGCAGTCTCCCTCCGGGACACTCCAACGAA. Translated: CASSLPPGHSNE. The whole CDR3 sequence reads CASSLPPGHSNERLFF.

Comment on this clone: Gene and germline names: mouse. The read comes to an end 4 residues before the CDR3 does, leaving the germline J gene to fill in the end. The chain joins TRBV5 to TRBJ2-1; 11 bases map to TRBD1. This CDR3 has 16 amino acids. The V segment lost 3 bases and the J segment 3 bases; nucleotides outside the gene matches: 4. Germline assignment: CDR1 LGHNA and CDR2 YNLKQL (reference sequence). Incomplete CDR3 DNA: TGTGCCAGCAGCCAGACTGGGACAGGGGGCTATGCT. Translating gives CASSQTGTGGYA. The complete CDR3 reads CASSQTGTGGYAEQFF.

This clone was observed a few times. These gene names are mouse names. The CDR3 end falls 4 residues outside the read, so it is completed with the germline J gene. V is TRBV1 and J is TRBJ2-4, with 8 bases identical to TRBD1. J gave up 2 bases and V 1 base, and 5 bases lay outside the gene matches. CDR1 and CDR2 (germline): NSQYPW, LRSPGD (reference sequence). CDR3 length: 16 amino acids. The covered CDR3 bases are TGCACCTGCAGTGCAGCCGACAGGGGATATCAAAAC. Its protein is CTCSAADRGYQN. The CDR3 as a whole reads CTCSAADRGYQNTLYF.

Remarks on this clone: Genes and germline are mouse. The read ends 4 residues early relative to the CDR3; the germline J gene fills the gap. This CDR3 is also generated by other DNA sequences in the sample. The chain joins TRBV13-3 to TRBJ2-1; 7 bases agree with TRBD2. Germline V gene lookup returns CDR1 NNHDY and CDR2 SYVADS. CDR3 length: 13 amino acids. Here the CDR3 reads CASSARGGAEQFF. The sequenced part of the CDR3 DNA is TGTGCCAGCAGTGCTCGGGGGGGAGCT.

This clone was detected only a few times. The germline and genes are mouse ones. The CDR3 extends 4 residues past the end of the read, so its final part is completed from the germline J gene. This chain connects TRBV31 to TRBJ2-1; TRBD1 is a possible D gene (5 bases). Deletions cut 2 bases from V and 1 base from J, with 9 bases between. This CDR3 region has 14 residues. Per the germline V gene, CDR1 is GKSSPN and CDR2 is SITVG. This chain's CDR3 is CAWSSRQNYAEQFF. The CDR3 bases that were read are TGTGCCTGGAGTTCCCGACAGAACTATGCT.

The table lists this clone with a few counts. The gene symbols are mouse symbols. The read terminates 4 residues ahead of where the CDR3 ends, so the germline J gene completes it. The chain combines TRBV19 with TRBJ1-1; 7 nucleotides agree with TRBD1. Per germline, CDR1 FNHDT and CDR2 SITEND (reference sequence). J was trimmed by 3 bases and V by 1 base; bases with no gene match: 3. This CDR3 is 14 amino acids long. The sequenced CDR3 bases are TGTGCCAGCAGTATAACCAGGGGGGACACA. As protein: CASSITRGDT. The full CDR3 reads CASSITRGDTEVFF.

This clone was picked up many times. Genes and germline are mouse. The CDR3 is cut off 4 residues early in the read; its end comes from the germline J gene. The rearrangement joins TRBV1 to TRBJ2-1; no reliable D call. This CDR3 is built from 15 residues. V lost 1 base and J lost 1, with 8 bases in between. The germline CDR1 and CDR2 sequences are NSQYPW and LRSPGD (reference sequence). This CDR3 reads CTCSAALRNYAEQFF. The part of the CDR3 DNA that was read is TGCACCTGCAGTGCAGCCCTCAGGAACTATGCT.

This clone was observed a few times. The TCRdb protein fails to match the DNA translation at residue 10; the protein reported here was translated from the DNA. The germline and genes are mouse ones. The read falls 3 residues short of the CDR3 end, and the missing part is taken from the germline J gene. The chain joins TRBV13-3 to TRBJ1-6; 7 bases agree with TRBD1. TRBJ1-6 belongs to the ORF category, with a function that is uncertain. V lost 5 bases to trimming and J lost 7 bases; unmatched junction nucleotides: 3. The CDR3 runs 13 residues. Germline V CDR1 and CDR2: NNHDY, SYVADS. This chain's CDR3 is CASRGDRNSPLYF. The covered CDR3 bases are TGTGCCAGCAGGGGGGACAGAAATTCGCCC.

In the case of this clone: Genes and germline come from the mouse. The read terminates 4 residues before the CDR3 end, so the remaining end is supplied by the germline J gene. The chain is built from TRBV19 and TRBJ2-3; 11 nucleotides match TRBD2. Germline V gene sequence: CDR1 FNHDT, CDR2 SITEND (reference sequence). The length of the CDR3 is 15 residues. With 4 bases clipped from V and 4 bases from J, the junction kept 5 bases outside the gene matches. CDR3 amino acids: CASSPDWGAPETLYF. The CDR3 bases that were read are TGTGCCAGCAGTCCGGACTGGGGGGCCCCAGAA.

This clone was counted between two and nine times. The genes are named according to mouse. Sequencing ends 4 residues short of the CDR3 end; the germline J gene provides the rest. The chain has TRBV13-1 and TRBJ2-1; 7 bases are shared with TRBD2. The V and J ends lost 0 bases and 0 bases, in that order; junction bases with no gene match: 3. Per the germline V gene, CDR1 is NSHNY and CDR2 is SYGAGN. This CDR3 has 16 amino acids. The CDR3 DNA, read in part, is TGTGCCAGCAGTGATGAAGACTGGGTTAACTATGCT. This encodes CASSDEDWVNYA. The CDR3 in full is CASSDEDWVNYAEQFF.

Concerning this clone itself: All gene names here are mouse names. Read data end 4 residues before the CDR3 end; the end is taken from the germline J gene. This rearrangement joins TRBV13-3 to TRBJ1-4; TRBD1 agrees at 7 bases. The CDR3 sequence is 16 residues long. Germline values: CDR1 NNHDY, CDR2 SYVADS. The V and J ends lost 2 bases and 0 bases, in that order; junction bases with no gene match: 4. The CDR3 loop reads CASSEDRPVSNERLFF. Incomplete CDR3 DNA: TGTGCCAGCAGTGAGGACAGGCCTGTTTCCAACGAA.

This clone was detected only a few times. Gene names denote mouse genes. The observed sequence ends 4 residues before the CDR3 terminus, with the missing tail filled in from the germline J gene. The genes are TRBV1 and TRBJ1-4; 8 bases match TRBD1. There are 14 residues in the CDR3. With 6 bases clipped from V and 5 bases from J, the junction kept 5 bases outside the gene matches. Germline values: CDR1 NSQYPW, CDR2 LRSPGD (reference sequence). The sequenced part of the CDR3 DNA is TGCACCTGCAGGGCCGGGACAGGAAACGAA. Amino acid sequence: CTCRAGTGNE. The whole CDR3 reads CTCRAGTGNERLFF.

As concerns this clone: Any gene name here is a mouse gene name. The read is 4 residues too short to cover the CDR3 end, so that end is filled in from the germline J gene. The V gene is TRBV13-3, the J gene TRBJ2-5; the match to TRBD2 covers 12 bases. CDR1 and CDR2 (germline): NNHDY, SYVADS. CDR3 length: 16 residues. Partial CDR3 DNA: TGTGCCAGCAGTGACCCCGGGACTGGGGGGTGGGAC. Residues: CASSDPGTGGWD. The complete CDR3 reads CASSDPGTGGWDTQYF.

Notes on this clone: The gene names given are mouse names. The CDR3 end lies 4 residues beyond the end of the read and is filled in from the germline J gene. The chain carries TRBV13-3 and TRBJ2-7, with TRBD2 matching 13 bases. Germline CDR1 NNHDY, CDR2 SYVADS. This CDR3 is 16 amino acids long. Partial CDR3 DNA: TGTGCCAGCAGTGCTCCACGGACTGGGGGGGCGGAT. This encodes CASSAPRTGGAD. The CDR3 as a whole reads CASSAPRTGGADEQYF.